The 7 T cell receptor beta chains listed next were all sequenced from one sample in a study of CD8 T cells in Susac syndrome. A quantity of about 0.5 to 1 ug RNA underwent reverse transcription using random hexamers. TCRdb re-called the immunoSEQ multiplex PCR reads through MiXCR, storing one row per CDR3 protein. In the table there are 110,000 or so distinct CDR3 sequences, less than 97% of which are singletons. Sample: CD4+ T cells from PBMCs. The source of these receptors is a human donor in good health.

This chain connects TRBV7-2 to TRBJ2-2; D ambiguous. This CDR3 comprises 13 residues. Germline V gene data show CDR1 as SGHTA and CDR2 as FQGNSA. V lost 1 base, J lost 5 bases, and 5 bases lay in between. The CDR3 protein is CASSLVRTGELFF. CDR3 nucleotides: TGTGCCAGCAGCTTAGTGAGGACCGGGGAGCTGTTTTTT.

The J gene is TRBJ2-7, the V gene TRBV3-1, with 7 bases that match TRBD2. V gave up 3 bases and J gave up 2 bases; unmatched junction bases: 13. The CDR3 has 17 amino acids. Germline V gene data show CDR1 as LGHDT and CDR2 as YNNKEL (reference sequence). The chain's CDR3 is CASSHSSASGGTYEQYF. As DNA, the CDR3 is TGTGCCAGCAGCCATAGTTCGGCTAGCGGAGGGACCTACGAGCAGTACTTC.

The chain carries TRBV6-2 or TRBV6-3 and TRBJ1-4; D might be TRBD1 (6 bases). Germline V lookup: CDR1 MNHEY, CDR2 SVGEGT. Trimming removed 8 bases at V and 4 bases at J, with 17 bases between. This CDR3 is built from 15 residues. The CDR3 here is CASGFRTVSNEKLFF. CDR3 nucleotide sequence: TGTGCCAGCGGTTTTCGGACAGTGAGTAATGAAAAACTGTTTTTT.

CDR3 residues: CASSQAGRFDEQYF. The CDR3 DNA sequence: TGCGCCAGCAGCCAAGCCGGCCGTTTCGACGAGCAGTACTTC. This chain connects TRBV4-3 to TRBJ2-7, with no clear D. There are 14 residues in the CDR3. The V and J ends lost 1 base and 5 bases respectively, with 12 bases between them. The germline V gene encodes CDR1 LGHNA and CDR2 YSLEER.

CDR3 amino acids: CASSFYPNTEAFF. CDR3 bases: TGTGCCAGCAGTTTTTACCCGAACACTGAAGCTTTCTTT. The chain carries TRBV28 and TRBJ1-1; D gene uncertain. Trimming took off 3 bases at V and 1 base at J, with 6 bases between the two ends. CDR1 is MDHEN and CDR2 is SYDVKM in the germline V gene. The CDR3 runs 13 residues.

The chain couples TRBV28 to TRBJ2-7, with D perhaps matching TRBD1 (6 bases). This CDR3 has 14 residues. Trimming pared 4 bases from V and 4 bases from J, leaving 14 bases between. The germline CDR1 and CDR2 sequences are MDHEN and SYDVKM. CDR3 residues: CASSYLGQSYEQYF. The CDR3 DNA reads as TGTGCCAGCAGTTACCTAGGACAGAGTTACGAGCAGTACTTC.

A word on this clonotype: A read error may produce the germline difference seen at one junction end. This chain connects TRBV5-1 to TRBJ2-5, with D possibly being TRBD2 (6 bases). This CDR3 contains 14 residues. From germline, CDR1 is SGHRS and CDR2 YFSETQ. The CDR3 reads CASRLAAGSETQYF. CDR3 bases: TGCGCCAGCAGATTGGCCGCGGGATCCGAGACCCAGTACTTC.